The clone carrying this T cell receptor beta chain was counted once. The sample originates from a study of technical replicates of blood from several donors. TCRdb keeps only in-frame clones here, not all; method: immunoSEQ multiplex PCR. Of fewer than 100,000 clones in the sample, approximately 94% were seen once. The ends lost 2 bases at V and 9 bases at J; junction bases unmatched: 10. This CDR3 is 16 amino acids long. Germline V gives CDR1 LGHNA, CDR2 YNFKEQ. The chain couples TRBV4-2 to TRBJ2-1; 10 bases fit TRBD2. Sequenced input: T cells isolated from PBMCs. This TCR was sampled from a human donor in good health. CDR3 in DNA: TGTGCCAGCAGCCAACGTCTAGCGGGAGAAGCTGGTGAGCAGTTCTTC. Protein sequence: CASSQRLAGEAGEQFF.